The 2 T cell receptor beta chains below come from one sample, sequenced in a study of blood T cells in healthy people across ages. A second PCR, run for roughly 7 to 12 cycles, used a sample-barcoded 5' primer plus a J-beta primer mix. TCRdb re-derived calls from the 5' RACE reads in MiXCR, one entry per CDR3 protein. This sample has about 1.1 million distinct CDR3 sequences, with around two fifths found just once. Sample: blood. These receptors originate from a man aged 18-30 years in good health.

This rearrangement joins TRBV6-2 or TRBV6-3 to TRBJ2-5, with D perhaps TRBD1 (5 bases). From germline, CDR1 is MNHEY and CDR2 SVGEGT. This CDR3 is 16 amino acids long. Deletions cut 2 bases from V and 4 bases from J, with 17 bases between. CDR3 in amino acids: CASSYEVDNFLETQYF. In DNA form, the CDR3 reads TGTGCCAGCAGTTACGAGGTGGACAACTTCTTAGAGACCCAGTACTTC.

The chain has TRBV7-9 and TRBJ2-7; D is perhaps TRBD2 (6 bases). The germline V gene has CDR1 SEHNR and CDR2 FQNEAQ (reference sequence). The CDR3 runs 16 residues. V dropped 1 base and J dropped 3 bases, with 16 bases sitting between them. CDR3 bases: TGTGCCAGCAGCTTAGTAGGAGGGGTCGGTATCTACGAGCAGTACTTC. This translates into CASSLVGGVGIYEQYF.